Reported below is one T cell receptor (beta chain). An end of the junction differs from the germline gene, which may be a read error. The entry originates in a study of tumor and adjacent non-tumor tissue in lung cancer. Study summary: Each sample yielded millions of productive TCRbeta reads on average.

The library came from three nested PCR rounds adapted from ARM-PCR protocols. TCRdb fed the multiplex PCR reads into MiXCR, producing one record per CDR3 protein. The top ten hold roughly 18% of the sample, which has under 150,000 distinct CDR3 sequences, around two thirds seen once. RNA was extracted from bulk tissue without any cell sorting. Per the germline V gene, CDR1 is SQVTM and CDR2 is ANQGSEA. This CDR3 has 15 residues. The chain joins TRBV29-1 to TRBJ2-7; possible D gene TRBD2, 5 bases. Sample: lung tumor tissue. The receptor's source is a man in his sixties with small cell lung cancer. CDR3 nucleotides: TGCAACGTTGCCCCGACGTCACTTGCGGGTAGAGAGCAGTACTTC. Amino acid sequence: CNVAPTSLAGREQYF.